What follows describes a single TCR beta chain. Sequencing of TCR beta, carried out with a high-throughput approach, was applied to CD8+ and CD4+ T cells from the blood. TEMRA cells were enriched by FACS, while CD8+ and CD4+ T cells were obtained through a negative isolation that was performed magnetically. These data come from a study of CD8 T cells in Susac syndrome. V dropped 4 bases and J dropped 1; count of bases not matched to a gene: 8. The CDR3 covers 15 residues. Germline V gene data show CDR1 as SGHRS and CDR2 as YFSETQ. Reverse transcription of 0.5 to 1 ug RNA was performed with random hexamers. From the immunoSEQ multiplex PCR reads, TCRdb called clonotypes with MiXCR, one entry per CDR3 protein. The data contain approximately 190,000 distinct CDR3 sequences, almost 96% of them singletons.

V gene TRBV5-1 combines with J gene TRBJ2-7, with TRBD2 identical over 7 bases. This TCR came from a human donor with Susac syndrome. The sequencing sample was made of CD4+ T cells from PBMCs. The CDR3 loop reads CASSHNWGGSYEQYF. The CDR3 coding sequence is TGCGCCAGCAGCCATAATTGGGGGGGTTCCTACGAGCAGTACTTC. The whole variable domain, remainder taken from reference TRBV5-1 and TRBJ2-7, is KAGVTQTPRYLIKTRGQQVTLSCSPISGHRSVSWYQQTPGQGLQFLFEYFSETQRNKGNFPGRFSGRQFSNSRSEMNVSTLELGDSALYLCASSHNWGGSYEQYFGPGTRLTVT.